The clone carrying this TCR beta chain has more than one count but fewer than ten. The entry originates in a study of blood T cell repertoires in COVID-19. The CDR3 consists of 20 residues. The ends lost 4 bases at V and 5 bases at J; junction bases unmatched: 19. Sequenced by immunoSEQ multiplex PCR; TCRdb stores in-frame clones only, minus some. The profile shows nearly 400,000 clones, roughly nine tenths of them singletons. The source material was PBMCs or T cells enriched from blood (not recorded which). The genes are TRBV5-3 and TRBJ2-1, with TRBD2 identical over 12 bases. TRBV5-3 is designated an ORF whose function remains uncertain. This TCR was recovered from a woman aged 30 to 39 who had recovered from COVID-19. The CDR3 protein is CARSRKTARKTSGGNNEQFF. The CDR3 DNA follows: TGTGCCAGAAGCCGAAAAACAGCCCGCAAGACTAGCGGGGGAAACAATGAGCAGTTCTTC.